The 3 T cell receptor beta chains reported below all come from one sample, sequenced in a study of cytomegalovirus exposure and HLA in healthy donors. The repertoire was sequenced with immunoSEQ multiplex PCR; TCRdb's copy has only in-frame clones and lacks some. The repertoire holds 80,000 to 100,000 clones, with less than 90% as singletons. The sample consisted of PBMCs. The receptors derive from a man aged 18-30 years in good health and CMV-seropositive.

This chain joins TRBV11-2 and TRBJ2-3; 9 positions agree with TRBD2. This CDR3 spans 15 amino acids. V trimming: 3 bases; J trimming: 3 bases; junction bases outside the gene matches: 4. Germline V CDR1 and CDR2: SGHAT, FQNNGV. CDR3 in DNA: TGTGCCAGCAGCTTGGCGGGGGGGCTAACAGATACGCAGTATTTT. Its translation is CASSLAGGLTDTQYF.

The gene calls are TRBV5-1 and TRBJ2-2, with 9 bases that match TRBD1. Germline V lookup: CDR1 SGHRS, CDR2 YFSETQ. V shed 0 bases and J 4 bases; nucleotides not matched to a gene: 4. CDR3 length: 16 amino acids. The CDR3, as DNA: TGCGCCAGCAGCTTGGTTACAGGGGGCGCCACCGGGGAGCTGTTTTTT. This encodes CASSLVTGGATGELFF.

The V and J genes are TRBV7-9 and TRBJ1-1, with a tentative D call TRBD1 (5 bases). The V end lost 1 base, the J end lost 10 bases, and 13 bases lay between the germline ends. The CDR3 spans 13 residues. Germline CDR1 reads SEHNR; CDR2 reads FQNEAQ (reference sequence). CDR3 coding DNA: TGTGCCAGCAGCTTAGTAACAGGCAGGTTAGCTTTCTTT. Protein product: CASSLVTGRLAFF.